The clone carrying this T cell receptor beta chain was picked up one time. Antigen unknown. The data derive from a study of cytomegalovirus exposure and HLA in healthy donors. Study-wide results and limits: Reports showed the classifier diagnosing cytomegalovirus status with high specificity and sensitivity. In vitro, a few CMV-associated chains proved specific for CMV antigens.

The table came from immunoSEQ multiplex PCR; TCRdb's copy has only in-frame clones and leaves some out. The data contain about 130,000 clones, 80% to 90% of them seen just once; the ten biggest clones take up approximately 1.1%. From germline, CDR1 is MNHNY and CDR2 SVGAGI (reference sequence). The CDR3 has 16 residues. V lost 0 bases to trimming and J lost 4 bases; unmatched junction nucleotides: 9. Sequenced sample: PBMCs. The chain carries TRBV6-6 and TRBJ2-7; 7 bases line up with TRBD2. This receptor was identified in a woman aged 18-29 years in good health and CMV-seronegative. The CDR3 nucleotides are TGTGCCAGCAGTTACTCGACATGGTCTAGCGGTTACGAGCAGTACTTC. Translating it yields CASSYSTWSSGYEQYF.